This entry is about one T cell receptor (beta chain). The antigen is unknown. These data belong to a study of OX40 agonist ivuxolimab in advanced cancers. Study at large: It was permissible to have had prior anti-PD-1, anti-PD-L1 or anti-CTLA-4 therapy, and about 40% had some. Study-wide findings and caveats: Clonal expansion among partial responders at 0.1-3.0 mg/kg ranked near the lowest. Dosing at 0.1 to 3.0 mg/kg was accompanied by clonal expansion of CD4+ and CD8+ blood T cells by week 6.

Libraries were prepared by immunoSEQ multiplex PCR; TCRdb keeps only in-frame clonotypes and omits some of them. The sample includes under 100,000 clones, around nine tenths of them seen just once. This sequence originates from an adult with an advanced solid tumor such as melanoma, head and neck, liver or kidney cancer. The source was CD4+ or CD8+ T cells sorted from blood, collected in a trial of the OX40 agonist ivuxolimab.

The CDR3 is CASSFAQGGLDTQYF. The CDR3 DNA is TGTGCCAGCAGCTTTGCGCAGGGGGGCCTAGATACGCAGTATTTT. The V call is TRBV7-3, the J call TRBJ2-3; D perhaps matches TRBD1 (7 bases). Germline V gives CDR1 SGHTA, CDR2 FQGTGA. Trimming took off 3 bases at V and 5 bases at J, with 15 bases between the two ends. This CDR3 comprises 15 residues.